This TCR beta chain appears in the sequencing data of a study of beta chain features in type 1 diabetes. Study outcomes and limitations: High TCR expression in some cells could lead to their over-representation in cDNA sequencing.

V was pared by 7 bases and J by 8 bases, with 17 bases between. Germline CDR1 and CDR2: SQVTM and ANQGSEA. This CDR3 contains 12 residues. Since all of the isolated RNA was reverse transcribed, expressed TCRB transcripts were what got sequenced. TCRdb's copy holds only in-frame clones and misses some; the assay was immunoSEQ multiplex PCR. This table has some 25,000 clones, about 70% appearing once. Every single donor gave one heparinised blood draw, and these averaged about 100 mL. A word on this clone: Its target is not known.

The receptor comes from a woman aged 40 to 55 in good health. The chain recombines TRBV29-1 with TRBJ1-1; the D gene is possibly TRBD1 (6 bases). The sample consisted of Tregs from blood. This CDR3 is CSGGRRGEEAFF. The DNA for the CDR3 is TGCAGCGGTGGCCGCAGGGGCGAGGAAGCTTTCTTT.